The 27 T cell receptor beta chains reported below all come from one sample, sequenced in a study of blood T cell repertoires in COVID-19. Measured with immunoSEQ multiplex PCR; TCRdb has only the in-frame clones, and not every one. The sample holds 65,000 to 90,000 clones; around 83% are singletons and the top ten take around 6%. Input material: peripheral blood. All receptors come from a woman aged 60-75 years with acute or convalescent COVID-19.

The chain couples TRBV30 to TRBJ2-1; 7 bases line up with TRBD1. J was trimmed by 10 bases and V by 2 bases; bases with no gene match: 11. This CDR3 contains 14 residues. Germline V gene lookup returns CDR1 GTSNPN and CDR2 SVGIG (reference sequence). CDR3 nucleotides: TGTGCCTGGAGTAGGGACAGTTTCCCCGGAGAGCAGTTCTTC. As protein: CAWSRDSFPGEQFF.

Details on this clone: Mismatch with germline at one junction end may stem from a read error. The chain joins TRBV7-3 to TRBJ2-5; 8 bases fit TRBD2. This CDR3 has 14 residues. CDR1 is SGHTA, CDR2 FQGTGA, per germline. The CDR3 protein is CASSLSGGQEAQYF. DNA of the CDR3: TGTGCCAGCAGCCTCAGCGGGGGACAAGAGGCCCAGTACTTC.

This chain connects TRBV3-1 (or the pseudogene TRBV3-2) to TRBJ1-4; no clear D gene. Germline CDR1 LGHDT, CDR2 YNNKEL (reference sequence). V was clipped by 4 bases and J by 2 bases, with 14 bases between them. The CDR3 extends over 16 amino acids. The CDR3 bases are TGTGCCAGCAGCCTACGGGATTCTAAGACTAATGAAAAACTGTTTTTT. Protein: CASSLRDSKTNEKLFF.

V usage is TRBV5-1 and J usage is TRBJ1-6; 9 bases agree with TRBD1. J was trimmed by 10 bases and V by 4 bases; bases with no gene match: 9. This CDR3 is 15 amino acids long. CDR1 and CDR2 from the germline V gene are SGHRS and YFSETQ. In nucleotides, the CDR3 is TGCGCCAGCAGCCCATCGACAGGGGGAAGATCACCCCTCCACTTT. Translating gives CASSPSTGGRSPLHF.

This chain joins TRBV29-1 and TRBJ2-5; 7 bases are a match to TRBD2. In germline, CDR1 is SQVTM, CDR2 ANQGSEA. Trimming took 3 bases from V and 1 from J; bases not matched to a gene: 2. The CDR3 extends over 13 amino acids. The CDR3 spells CSVDRGVQETQYF. CDR3 nucleotides: TGCAGCGTTGATCGGGGGGTCCAAGAGACCCAGTACTTC.

V is TRBV5-1 and J is TRBJ2-3, with a possible D match to TRBD2 (6 bases). Germline V lookup: CDR1 SGHRS, CDR2 YFSETQ. The CDR3 contains 14 residues. V was pared by 5 bases and J by 3 bases, with 13 bases between. The CDR3 is CASSGGSTTDTQYF. CDR3 nucleotides: TGCGCCAGCAGTGGGGGGTCTACGACAGATACGCAGTATTTT.

The chain has TRBV3-1 (or the pseudogene TRBV3-2) and TRBJ1-1, with a possible D match to TRBD1 (6 bases). The CDR3 is made up of 14 amino acids. CDR1 LGHDT and CDR2 YNNKEL come from the germline V gene (reference sequence). V gave up 4 bases and J gave up 0 bases, with 9 bases separating them. Here the CDR3 reads CASSPDSMNTEAFF. CDR3 DNA: TGTGCCAGCAGCCCGGACAGCATGAACACTGAAGCTTTCTTT.

The rearrangement joins TRBV19 to TRBJ1-1, with 7 bases identical to TRBD1. The junction had 3 bases not matched to a gene; V was cut back by 5 bases and J by 3 bases. The CDR3 loop spans 13 amino acids. Germline V gene data show CDR1 as LNHDA and CDR2 as SQIVND (reference sequence). CDR3 sequence: CASSVRGDTEAFF. In DNA form, the CDR3 reads TGTGCCAGTAGTGTCAGGGGGGACACTGAAGCTTTCTTT. Supplemented by reference TRBV19 and TRBJ1-1, the full variable domain reads DGGITQSPKYLFRKEGQNVTLSCEQNLNHDAMYWYRQDPGQGLRLIYYSQIVNDFQKGDIAEGYSVSREKKESFPLTVTSAQKNPTAFYLCASSVRGDTEAFFGQGTRLTVV.

This clone has just one count. The chain combines TRBV10-1 with TRBJ2-2, with D perhaps matching TRBD1 (5 bases). The CDR3 spans 15 residues. Deletions cut 0 bases from V and 4 bases from J, with 9 bases between. CDR1 WNHNN and CDR2 SYGVQD come from the germline V gene (reference sequence). The CDR3 DNA reads as TGCGCCAGCAGTGAGTCAGGGGTTGGCACCGGGGAGCTGTTTTTT. Protein sequence: CASSESGVGTGELFF.

This clone was picked up one time. The chain joins TRBV18 to TRBJ1-1; D possibly corresponds to TRBD1 (5 bases). Germline CDR1 is KGHSH and CDR2 is LQKENI. CDR3 length equals 18 residues. The germline V and J ends were trimmed by 5 bases and 0 bases, with 22 bases remaining between them. The CDR3 protein is CASSSWTLGGHMNTEAFF. In DNA, the CDR3 is TGTGCCAGCTCATCTTGGACACTCGGAGGGCATATGAACACTGAAGCTTTCTTT.

This rearrangement joins TRBV6-1 to TRBJ1-6; weak D call: TRBD1 (5 bases). Trimming left V 1 base short and J 9 bases short, with 10 bases between. Looked up from germline, CDR1 is MNHNS and CDR2 is SASEGT. This CDR3 region has 14 residues. The CDR3 is CASSEVGHRSPLHF. CDR3 DNA sequence: TGTGCCAGCAGTGAAGTAGGACACCGTTCACCCCTCCACTTT.

V is TRBV7-6 and J is TRBJ1-2; TRBD1 aligns across 8 bases. CDR3 length: 15 amino acids. The germline gives CDR1 SGHVS, CDR2 FNYEAQ. V shed 5 bases and J 2 bases; nucleotides not matched to a gene: 7. As DNA, the CDR3 is TGTGCCAGCAGCCGAGGACAGGGAGCAAACTATGGCTACACCTTC. This gives the protein CASSRGQGANYGYTF. Supplemented by reference TRBV7-6 and TRBJ1-2, the full variable domain reads GAGVSQSPRYKVTKRGQDVALRCDPISGHVSLYWYRQALGQGPEFLTYFNYEAQQDKSGLPNDRFSAERPEGSISTLTIQRTEQRDSAMYRCASSRGQGANYGYTFGSGTRLTVV.

This rearrangement joins TRBV5-6 to TRBJ1-2, with TRBD1 matching 7 bases. The CDR3 has 15 residues. Germline V gene lookup returns CDR1 SGHDT and CDR2 YYEEEE. V lost 2 bases, J lost 0 bases, and 4 bases stayed unmatched. CDR3 in amino acids: CASSLGTAANYGYTF. The CDR3 nucleotides read TGTGCCAGCAGCTTAGGGACAGCGGCTAACTATGGCTACACCTTC.

The V call is TRBV9, the J call TRBJ1-3; D call uncertain. V was pared by 0 bases and J by 0 bases, with 10 bases between. Germline values: CDR1 SGDLS, CDR2 YYNGEE. This CDR3 has 16 residues. DNA of the CDR3: TGTGCCAGCAGCGTAGAGCCTCTAGGCTCTGGAAACACCATATATTTT. Its translation: CASSVEPLGSGNTIYF.

This chain uses TRBV6-5 with TRBJ1-5, with D unclear. Germline V CDR1 and CDR2: MNHEY, SVGAGI. This CDR3 is built from 14 residues. Trimming shortened V by 8 bases and J by 2 bases, and 13 bases separated the two germline ends. The CDR3 here is CASSSGSGNQPQHF. The CDR3 DNA follows: TGTGCCAGCTCATCGGGTTCCGGCAATCAGCCCCAGCATTTT.

CDR3 nucleotides: TGTGCCAGCAGCTCCACGGGACAGGGCTACGAGCAGTACTTC. Its protein is CASSSTGQGYEQYF. The V call is TRBV5-6, the J call TRBJ2-7; 9 positions agree with TRBD1. Germline values: CDR1 SGHDT, CDR2 YYEEEE. The CDR3 is 14 residues long. Trimming took 3 bases from V and 3 from J; bases not matched to a gene: 4.

This clone has only a few counts. The CDR3 is CASGLGEGVSPLHF. CDR3 DNA sequence: TGTGCTAGTGGTTTGGGGGAAGGGGTTTCACCCCTCCACTTT. V usage is TRBV12-5 and J usage is TRBJ1-6; TRBD1 is a possible D gene (5 bases). Germline V CDR1 and CDR2: LGHNT, FRNRAP. The V end lost 1 base, the J end lost 9 bases, and 10 bases lay between the germline ends. The CDR3 is 14 amino acids.

The chain links TRBV6-5 to TRBJ1-5, with a possible D match to TRBD1 (6 bases). CDR3 length: 15 residues. Germline loops: CDR1 MNHEY, CDR2 SVGAGI. Trimming left V 8 bases short and J 3 bases short, with 17 bases between. The CDR3 DNA reads as TGTGCCAGCCAGGACATAACAGGGTTCAATCAGCCCCAGCATTTT. Protein product: CASQDITGFNQPQHF.

J is TRBJ1-1 and V is TRBV7-2, with TRBD1 matching over 7 bases. The CDR3 contains 13 residues. V lost 4 bases and J lost 7; bases outside the gene matches: 6. Per germline, CDR1 SGHTA and CDR2 FQGNSA. CDR3 nucleotides: TGTGCCAGCAGCTCTTCCGACAGGGTTGAAGCTTTCTTT. Translating it yields CASSSSDRVEAFF. The full variable domain, completed using reference TRBV7-2 and TRBJ1-1, is GAGVSQSPSNKVTEKGKDVELRCDPISGHTALYWYRQSLGQGLEFLIYFQGNSAPDKSGLPSDRFSAERTGGSVSTLTIQRTQQEDSAVYLCASSSSDRVEAFFGQGTRLTVV.

The genes are TRBV6-5 and TRBJ1-2, with TRBD1 matching over 9 bases. The CDR3 extends over 15 amino acids. The V gene's germline CDR1 is MNHEY and CDR2 SVGAGI. The junction had 13 bases not matched to a gene; V was cut back by 6 bases and J by 8 bases. The CDR3 sequence: CASSQDRGPSGGYTF. The CDR3 DNA reads TGTGCCAGCAGCCAGGACAGGGGTCCCAGTGGCGGCTACACCTTC.

This chain joins TRBV18 and TRBJ1-2, with 10 bases that match TRBD1. V lost 6 bases and J lost 8; bases outside the gene matches: 6. CDR1 is KGHSH, CDR2 LQKENI, per germline. There are 13 residues in the CDR3. The CDR3 DNA follows: TGTGCCAGCTCCCCGGGACAGGGGATCGGCTACACCTTC. It codes for CASSPGQGIGYTF. Drawing the rest from reference TRBV18 and TRBJ1-2, the complete variable domain is NAGVMQNPRHLVRRRGQEARLRCSPMKGHSHVYWYRQLPEEGLKFMVYLQKENIIDESGMPKERFSAEFPKEGPSILRIQQVVRGDSAAYFCASSPGQGIGYTFGSGTRLTVV.

The chain uses TRBV10-2 and TRBJ2-7; TRBD2 agrees at 11 bases. The CDR3 is 14 residues long. The germline V gene has CDR1 WSHSY and CDR2 SAAADI. Trimming cost V 4 bases and J 4 bases; bases outside gene matches: 3. The CDR3 protein is CASSVAGGPYEQYF. In DNA, the CDR3 is TGCGCCAGCAGTGTAGCGGGGGGGCCTTACGAGCAGTACTTC.

CDR3 sequence: CASSRDRGPEAFF. The CDR3 DNA reads TGTGCCAGCAGCCGGGACAGGGGTCCTGAAGCTTTCTTT. This chain joins TRBV3-1 (or the pseudogene TRBV3-2) and TRBJ1-1; 10 nucleotides agree with TRBD1. Trimming at V came to 4 bases and at J to 6 bases, leaving 2 bases not matched to a gene. The germline V gene encodes CDR1 LGHDT and CDR2 YNNKEL (reference sequence). The CDR3 spans 13 residues.

In this sample, this clone turned up once. The chain links TRBV18 to TRBJ1-5, with 8 bases matching TRBD1. The V and J ends lost 3 bases and 3 bases, in that order; junction bases with no gene match: 7. The CDR3 extends over 16 amino acids. Germline loops: CDR1 KGHSH, CDR2 LQKENI. In nucleotides, the CDR3 is TGTGCCAGCTCACCCCAGACAGGGGCCCTCAATCAGCCCCAGCATTTT. Its protein product is CASSPQTGALNQPQHF.

As for this clone: Relative to the germline gene, one junction end is altered; a read error may explain this. The rearrangement links TRBV15 to TRBJ2-3; 9 bases align to TRBD2. Germline V CDR1 and CDR2: LNHNV, YYDKDF (reference sequence). CDR3 length equals 17 residues. Here the CDR3 reads CATRSGGTAGGERTQYF. Here the CDR3 DNA reads TGCGCCACCCGCAGCGGCGGCACGGCGGGGGGGGAACGGACGCAGTATTTT. The full variable domain, in which reference TRBV15 and TRBJ2-3 provide the parts outside the CDR3, is DAMVIQNPRYQVTQFGKPVTLSCSQTLNHNVMYWYQQKSSQAPKLLFHYYDKDFNNEADTPDNFQSRRPNTSFCFLDIRSPGLGDTAMYLCATRSGGTAGGERTQYFGPGTRLTVL.

The CDR3 coding sequence is TGTGCCAGTAGTATATTGGGACAGGGAGGGACCGGGGAGCTGTTTTTT. This codes for CASSILGQGGTGELFF. The chain uses TRBV19 and TRBJ2-2, with 9 bases matching TRBD1. The CDR3 is 16 residues long. Germline CDR1 is LNHDA and CDR2 is SQIVND (reference sequence). The V gene end was trimmed by 2 bases and the J gene end by 5 bases; junction bases not matched to a gene: 6.

About this clone: Other DNA variants within this sample encode the same CDR3. The chain uses TRBV5-1 and TRBJ1-1, with D perhaps TRBD1 (6 bases). CDR1 is SGHRS, CDR2 YFSETQ, per germline. With 6 bases removed from V and 1 base from J, the gap between germline ends came to 10 bases. This CDR3 spans 13 amino acids. CDR3 bases: TGCGCCAGCACCCGGGACACGAACACTGAAGCTTTCTTT. Amino acid sequence: CASTRDTNTEAFF. The whole variable domain, filled in from reference TRBV5-1 and TRBJ1-1, reads KAGVTQTPRYLIKTRGQQVTLSCSPISGHRSVSWYQQTPGQGLQFLFEYFSETQRNKGNFPGRFSGRQFSNSRSEMNVSTLELGDSALYLCASTRDTNTEAFFGQGTRLTVV.